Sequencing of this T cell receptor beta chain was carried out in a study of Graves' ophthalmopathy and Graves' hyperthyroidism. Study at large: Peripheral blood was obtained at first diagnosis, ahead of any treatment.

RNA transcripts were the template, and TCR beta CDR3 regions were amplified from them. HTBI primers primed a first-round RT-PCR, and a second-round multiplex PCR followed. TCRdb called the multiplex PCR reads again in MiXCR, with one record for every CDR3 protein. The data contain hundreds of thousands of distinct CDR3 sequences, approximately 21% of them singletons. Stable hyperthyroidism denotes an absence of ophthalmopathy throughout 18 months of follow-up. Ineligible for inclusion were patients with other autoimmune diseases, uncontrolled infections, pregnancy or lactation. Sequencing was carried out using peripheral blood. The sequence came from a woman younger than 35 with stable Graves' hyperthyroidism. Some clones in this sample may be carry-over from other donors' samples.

CDR3 in DNA: TGTGCCAGCAGTGCCCCAGGGGGAGCGAGCACTGAAGCTTTCTTT. This gives the protein CASSAPGGASTEAFF. V usage is TRBV6-1 and J usage is TRBJ1-1; TRBD1 aligns across 7 bases. The germline gives CDR1 MNHNS, CDR2 SASEGT. The CDR3 runs to 15 residues. V lost 4 bases, J lost 4 bases, and 9 bases stayed unmatched.